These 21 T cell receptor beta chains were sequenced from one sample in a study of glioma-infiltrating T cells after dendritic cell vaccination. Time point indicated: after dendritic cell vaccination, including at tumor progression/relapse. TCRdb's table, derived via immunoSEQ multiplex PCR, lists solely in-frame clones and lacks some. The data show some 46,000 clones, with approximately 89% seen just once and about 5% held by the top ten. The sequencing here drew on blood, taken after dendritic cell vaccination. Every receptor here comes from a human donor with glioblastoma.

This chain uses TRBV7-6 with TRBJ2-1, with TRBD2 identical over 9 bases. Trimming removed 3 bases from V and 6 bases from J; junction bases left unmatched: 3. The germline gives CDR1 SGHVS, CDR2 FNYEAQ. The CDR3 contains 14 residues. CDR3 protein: CASSFSGSLNEQFF. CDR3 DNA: TGTGCCAGCAGCTTTAGCGGGAGTCTCAATGAGCAGTTCTTC.

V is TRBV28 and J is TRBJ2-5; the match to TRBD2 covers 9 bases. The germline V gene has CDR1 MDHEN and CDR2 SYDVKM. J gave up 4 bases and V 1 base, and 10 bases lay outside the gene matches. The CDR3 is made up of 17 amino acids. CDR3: CASSLYSQGAGGETQYF. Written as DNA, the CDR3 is TGTGCCAGCAGTTTATATTCTCAGGGAGCGGGAGGAGAGACCCAGTACTTC.

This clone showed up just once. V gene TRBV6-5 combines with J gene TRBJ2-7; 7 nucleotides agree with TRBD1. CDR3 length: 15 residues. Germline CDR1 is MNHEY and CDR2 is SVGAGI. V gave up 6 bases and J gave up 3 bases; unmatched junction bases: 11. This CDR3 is CASRPPGQHYYEQYF. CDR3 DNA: TGTGCCAGCAGACCACCGGGACAGCACTACTACGAGCAGTACTTC.

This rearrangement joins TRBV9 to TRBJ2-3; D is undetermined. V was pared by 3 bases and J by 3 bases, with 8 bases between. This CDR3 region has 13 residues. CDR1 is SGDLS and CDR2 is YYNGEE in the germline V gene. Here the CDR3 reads CASSARITDTQYF. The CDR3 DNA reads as TGTGCCAGCAGCGCCCGTATAACAGATACGCAGTATTTT.

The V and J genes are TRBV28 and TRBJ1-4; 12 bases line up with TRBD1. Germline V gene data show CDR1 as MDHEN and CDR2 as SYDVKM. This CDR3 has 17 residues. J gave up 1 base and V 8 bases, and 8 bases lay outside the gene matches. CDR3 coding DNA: TGTGCCAGCCTCTACCGGGACAGGGGGCGAACTAATGAAAAACTGTTTTTT. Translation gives CASLYRDRGRTNEKLFF.

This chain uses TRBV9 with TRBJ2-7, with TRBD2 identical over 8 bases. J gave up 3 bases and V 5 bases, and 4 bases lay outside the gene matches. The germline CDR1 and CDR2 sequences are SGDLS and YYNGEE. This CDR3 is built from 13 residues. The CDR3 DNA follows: TGTGCCAGCAGAACTAGCGGAAACTACGAGCAGTACTTC. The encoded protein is CASRTSGNYEQYF.

The CDR3 DNA reads as TGTGCCAGCAGCCGGGACAGGGGGCTTGGGGAGACCCAGTACTTC. Translation gives CASSRDRGLGETQYF. V gene TRBV25-1 combines with J gene TRBJ2-5; 12 nucleotides line up with TRBD1. From germline, CDR1 is MGHDK and CDR2 SYGVNS. This CDR3 is built from 15 residues. J lost 5 bases, V lost 6 bases, and 7 bases had no gene match.

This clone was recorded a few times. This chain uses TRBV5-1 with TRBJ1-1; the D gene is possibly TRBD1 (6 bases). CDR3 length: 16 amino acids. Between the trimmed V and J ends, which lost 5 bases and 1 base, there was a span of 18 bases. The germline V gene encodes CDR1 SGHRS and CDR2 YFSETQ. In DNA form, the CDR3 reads TGCGCCAGCAGGGTAGATCTGGGACACCCGAACACTGAAGCTTTCTTT. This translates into CASRVDLGHPNTEAFF.

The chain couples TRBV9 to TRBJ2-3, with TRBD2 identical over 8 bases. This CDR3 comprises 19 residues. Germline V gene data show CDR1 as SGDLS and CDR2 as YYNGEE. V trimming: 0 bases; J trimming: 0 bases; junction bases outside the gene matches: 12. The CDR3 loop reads CASSVELSGSETSTDTQYF. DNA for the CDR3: TGTGCCAGCAGCGTAGAGTTGAGCGGGAGTGAGACTAGCACAGATACGCAGTATTTT. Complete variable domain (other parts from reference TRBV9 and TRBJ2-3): DSGVTQTPKHLITATGQRVTLRCSPRSGDLSVYWYQQSLDQGLQFLIQYYNGEERAKGNILERFSAQQFPDLHSELNLSSLELGDSALYFCASSVELSGSETSTDTQYFGPGTRLTVL.

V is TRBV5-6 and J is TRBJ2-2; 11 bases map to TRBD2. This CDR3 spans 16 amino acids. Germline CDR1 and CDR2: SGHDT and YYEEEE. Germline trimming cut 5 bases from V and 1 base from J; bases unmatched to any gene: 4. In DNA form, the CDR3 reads TGTGCCAGCAGGCGTGGACTAGCGGGGAACACCGGGGAGCTGTTTTTT. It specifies CASRRGLAGNTGELFF. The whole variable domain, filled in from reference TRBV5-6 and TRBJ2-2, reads DAGVTQSPTHLIKTRGQQVTLRCSPKSGHDTVSWYQQALGQGPQFIFQYYEEEERQRGNFPDRFSGHQFPNYSSELNVNALLLGDSALYLCASRRGLAGNTGELFFGEGSRLTVL.

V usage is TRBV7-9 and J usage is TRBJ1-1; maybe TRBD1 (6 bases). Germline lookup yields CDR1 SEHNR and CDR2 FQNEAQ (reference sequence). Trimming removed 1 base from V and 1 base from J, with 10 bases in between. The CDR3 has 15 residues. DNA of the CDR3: TGTGCCAGCAGCTTAGGACTGGACAGGAACACTGAAGCTTTCTTT. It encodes CASSLGLDRNTEAFF. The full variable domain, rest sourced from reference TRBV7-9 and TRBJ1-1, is DTGVSQNPRHKITKRGQNVTFRCDPISEHNRLYWYRQTLGQGPEFLTYFQNEAQLEKSRLLSDRFSAERPKGSFSTLEIQRTEQGDSAMYLCASSLGLDRNTEAFFGQGTRLTVV.

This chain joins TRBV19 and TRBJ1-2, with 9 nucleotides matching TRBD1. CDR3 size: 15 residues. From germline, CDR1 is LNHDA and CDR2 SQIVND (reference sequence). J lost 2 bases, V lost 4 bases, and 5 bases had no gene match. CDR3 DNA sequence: TGTGCCAGTAGTAACCAACAGGGGGCAAACTATGGCTACACCTTC. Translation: CASSNQQGANYGYTF.

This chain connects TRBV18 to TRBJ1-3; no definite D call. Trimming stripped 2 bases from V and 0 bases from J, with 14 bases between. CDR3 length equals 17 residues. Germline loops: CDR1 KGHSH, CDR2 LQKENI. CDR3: CASSPMQAVSSGNTIYF. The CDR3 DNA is TGTGCCAGCTCACCAATGCAGGCAGTGAGCTCTGGAAACACCATATATTTT.

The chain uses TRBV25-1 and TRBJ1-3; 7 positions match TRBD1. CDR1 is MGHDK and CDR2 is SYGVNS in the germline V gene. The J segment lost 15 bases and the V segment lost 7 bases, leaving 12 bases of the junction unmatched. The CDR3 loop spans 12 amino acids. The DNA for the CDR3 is TGTGCCAGCAAACTTGGTAGGGGGCCCCAATATTTT. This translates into CASKLGRGPQYF.

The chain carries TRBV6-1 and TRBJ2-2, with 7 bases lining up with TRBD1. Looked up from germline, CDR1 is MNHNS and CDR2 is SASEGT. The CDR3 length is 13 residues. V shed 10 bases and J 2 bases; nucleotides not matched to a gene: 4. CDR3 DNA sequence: TGTGCCACCCGGGACAGAAACACCGGGGAGCTGTTTTTT. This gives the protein CATRDRNTGELFF.

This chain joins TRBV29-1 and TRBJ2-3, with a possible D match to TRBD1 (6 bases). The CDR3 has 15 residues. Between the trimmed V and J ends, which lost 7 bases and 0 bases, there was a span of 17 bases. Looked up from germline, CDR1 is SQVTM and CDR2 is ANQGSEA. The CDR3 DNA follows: TGCAGCGCCCGACGTGGCACAGGGAGCACAGATACGCAGTATTTT. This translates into CSARRGTGSTDTQYF.

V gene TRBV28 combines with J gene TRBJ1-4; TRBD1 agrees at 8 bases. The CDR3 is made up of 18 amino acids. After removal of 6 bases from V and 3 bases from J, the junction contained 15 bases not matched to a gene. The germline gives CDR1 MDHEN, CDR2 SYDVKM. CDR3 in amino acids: CASSPGTGLRFSNEKLFF. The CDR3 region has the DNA TGTGCCAGCAGCCCAGGGACAGGCCTACGTTTCTCTAATGAAAAACTGTTTTTT.

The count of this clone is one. The CDR3 sequence is CASSYTGGFAEAFF. Here the CDR3 DNA reads TGTGCCAGCAGTTACACCGGGGGTTTCGCTGAAGCTTTCTTT. This chain links TRBV28 with TRBJ1-1, with TRBD1 as a possible D gene (5 bases). This CDR3 has 14 amino acids. Germline V gene data show CDR1 as MDHEN and CDR2 as SYDVKM. Trimming took 4 bases from V and 6 from J, leaving 15 bases between them.

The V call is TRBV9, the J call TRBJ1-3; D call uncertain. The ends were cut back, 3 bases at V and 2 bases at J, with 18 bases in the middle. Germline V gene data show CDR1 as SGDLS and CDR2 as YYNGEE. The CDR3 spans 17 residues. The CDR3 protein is CASSAPLGGGPGNTIYF. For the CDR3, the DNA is TGTGCCAGCAGCGCCCCATTAGGCGGCGGCCCTGGAAACACCATATATTTT.

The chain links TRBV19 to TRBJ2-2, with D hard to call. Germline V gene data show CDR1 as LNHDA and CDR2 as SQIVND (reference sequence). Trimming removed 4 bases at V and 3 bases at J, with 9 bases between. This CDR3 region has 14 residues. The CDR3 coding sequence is TGTGCCAGTAGTACCTCCCGGGACACCGGGGAGCTGTTTTTT. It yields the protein CASSTSRDTGELFF.

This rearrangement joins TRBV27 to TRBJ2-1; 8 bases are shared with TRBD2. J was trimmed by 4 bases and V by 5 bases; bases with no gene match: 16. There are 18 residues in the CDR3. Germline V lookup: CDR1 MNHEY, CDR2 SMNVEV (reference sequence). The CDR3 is CASSHTQSGTSQYNEQFF. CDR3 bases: TGTGCCAGCAGTCACACACAATCCGGGACTAGTCAATACAATGAGCAGTTCTTC.